These 28 T cell receptor beta chains came from one sample sequenced in a study of CD8+CD57+ T cells in acquired aplastic anemia. TCR beta VDJ combinations and CDR3 sequences were profiled from genomic DNA. MiXCR was run by TCRdb on the reads, yielding one entry per CDR3 protein. This repertoire shows approximately 200,000 distinct CDR3 sequences, 64% found once; its top ten account for around 45%. Sequenced material: sorted CD4+, CD8+, or CD8+CD57+ T cells (not recorded which) from PBMCs. The receptors stem from a human donor with severe aplastic anemia or a healthy control (not recorded which).

This sequence joins TRBV5-1 and TRBJ2-3; D not resolved. The germline gives CDR1 SGHRS, CDR2 YFSETQ. V lost 3 bases to trimming and J lost 2 bases, with 4 bases between them. The CDR3 runs 12 residues. CDR3 DNA: TGCGCCAGCAGCTCGACCACAGATACGCAGTATTTT. It is translated as CASSSTTDTQYF.

The chain joins TRBV5-1 to TRBJ1-1, with TRBD1 identical over 8 bases. Trimming cost V 3 bases and J 7 bases; bases outside gene matches: 2. The CDR3 length is 12 residues. Germline V gene sequence: CDR1 SGHRS, CDR2 YFSETQ. The CDR3 reads CASSYTGGEAFF. CDR3 in DNA: TGCGCCAGCAGCTACACAGGGGGTGAAGCTTTCTTT.

In this sample, this clonotype turned up a few times. The chain recombines TRBV3-1 with TRBJ1-2; no reliable D call. The CDR3 extends over 11 amino acids. With 6 bases removed from V and 1 base from J, the gap between germline ends came to 3 bases. Germline loops: CDR1 LGHDT, CDR2 YNNKEL (reference sequence). The CDR3 loop is CASRINYGYTF. As DNA, the CDR3 is TGTGCCAGCAGGATTAACTATGGCTACACCTTC.

The chain employs TRBV19 and TRBJ1-3; TRBD1 aligns across 11 bases. V trimming: 6 bases; J trimming: 2 bases; junction bases outside the gene matches: 9. The V gene's germline CDR1 is LNHDA and CDR2 SQIVND (reference sequence). The CDR3 is 17 residues long. The CDR3 region is CASRTGGDRGAGNTIYF. The CDR3 bases are TGTGCCAGTAGGACGGGGGGGGACAGGGGGGCTGGAAACACCATATATTTT.

This clonotype was found a few times. This chain uses TRBV5-1 with TRBJ2-7; unclear D gene. Germline CDR1 SGHRS, CDR2 YFSETQ. The CDR3 has 12 amino acids. With 6 bases removed from V and 6 bases from J, the gap between germline ends came to 13 bases. CDR3 nucleotide sequence: TGCGCCAGCAAGCCATCGATAGGCGAGCAGTACTTC. The encoded protein is CASKPSIGEQYF.

The V call is TRBV5-4, the J call TRBJ1-2; no reliable D call. V lost 1 base and J lost 7, with 11 bases in between. The CDR3 is 13 amino acids. Germline V gene sequence: CDR1 SGHNT, CDR2 YYREEE (reference sequence). The DNA for the CDR3 is TGTGCCAGCAGCTTGTGGGGAACGGGTGGCTACACCTTC. It is translated as CASSLWGTGGYTF.

This clonotype was counted only a few times. The rearrangement joins TRBV29-1 to TRBJ2-6, with D perhaps TRBD1 (6 bases). The CDR3 contains 14 residues. The germline CDR1 and CDR2 sequences are SQVTM and ANQGSEA. Trimming pared 6 bases from V and 2 bases from J, leaving 11 bases between. CDR3 DNA sequence: TGCAGCGTACAAACAGGGACTGGGGCCAACGTCCTGACTTTC. Amino acid sequence: CSVQTGTGANVLTF.

A single count supports this clonotype. The J gene is TRBJ2-6, the V gene TRBV7-8, with D possibly matching TRBD1 (6 bases). This CDR3 has 15 residues. Trimming took off 5 bases at V and 3 bases at J, with 11 bases between the two ends. From germline, CDR1 is SGHVS and CDR2 FQNEAQ. The CDR3 sequence: CASSPGESGANVLTF. The CDR3 DNA follows: TGTGCCAGCAGCCCAGGGGAGAGTGGGGCCAACGTCCTGACTTTC.

This clonotype appeared a single time. The rearrangement joins TRBV7-8 to TRBJ2-4; 9 bases align to TRBD1. After removal of 2 bases from V and 7 bases from J, the junction contained 3 bases not matched to a gene. Looked up from germline, CDR1 is SGHVS and CDR2 is FQNEAQ. The CDR3 is made up of 14 amino acids. CDR3 region: CASSLSTGGNIQYF. The CDR3 bases are TGTGCCAGCAGCTTATCGACAGGGGGTAACATTCAGTACTTC. Using reference TRBV7-8 and TRBJ2-4 for the parts outside the CDR3, the full variable domain is GAGVSQSPRYKVAKRGQDVALRCDPISGHVSLFWYQQALGQGPEFLTYFQNEAQLDKSGLPSDRFFAERPEGSVSTLKIQRTQQEDSAVYLCASSLSTGGNIQYFGAGTRLSVL.

This clonotype was observed many times. The rearrangement joins TRBV12-3 or TRBV12-4 to TRBJ1-1; a possible D gene is TRBD1 (5 bases). This CDR3 spans 13 amino acids. V was trimmed by 6 bases and J by 2 bases, leaving 10 bases between them. CDR3 coding DNA: TGTGCCAGCAGAACCGACAGAAACACTGAAGCTTTCTTT. Protein: CASRTDRNTEAFF.

At least ten counts were recorded for this clonotype. J is TRBJ1-1 and V is TRBV20-1; TRBD1 agrees at 9 bases. From germline, CDR1 is DFQATT and CDR2 SNEGSKA (reference sequence). Trimming removed 0 bases from V and 1 base from J; junction bases left unmatched: 9. The CDR3 covers 17 residues. The CDR3 nucleotides read TGCAGTGCTAGAGACCCGTTACAGGGGGCGAGGAACACTGAAGCTTTCTTT. This sequence encodes CSARDPLQGARNTEAFF.

This chain links TRBV7-9 with TRBJ1-1; a possible D gene is TRBD1 (5 bases). CDR3 length: 15 amino acids. CDR1 is SEHNR and CDR2 is FQNEAQ in the germline V gene (reference sequence). The V and J ends lost 3 bases and 1 base respectively, with 12 bases between them. The CDR3 spells CASSLPGVTNTEAFF. CDR3 DNA: TGTGCCAGCAGCTTGCCGGGGGTGACGAACACTGAAGCTTTCTTT. Complete variable domain (other parts from reference TRBV7-9 and TRBJ1-1): DTGVSQNPRHKITKRGQNVTFRCDPISEHNRLYWYRQTLGQGPEFLTYFQNEAQLEKSRLLSDRFSAERPKGSFSTLEIQRTEQGDSAMYLCASSLPGVTNTEAFFGQGTRLTVV.

The chain is built from TRBV5-4 and TRBJ1-6; 9 bases match TRBD1. Germline loops: CDR1 SGHNT, CDR2 YYREEE (reference sequence). V gave up 4 bases and J gave up 12 bases; unmatched junction bases: 11. This CDR3 has 15 amino acids. This CDR3 reads CASSPTRDREIPLHF. The CDR3 bases are TGTGCCAGCAGCCCGACCCGGGACAGGGAAATACCCCTCCACTTT.

The table lists this clonotype with many counts. The chain links TRBV13 to TRBJ2-7, with 10 bases that match TRBD2. The length of the CDR3 is 15 residues. Trimming at V came to 0 bases and at J to 2 bases, leaving 1 base not matched to a gene. Per germline, CDR1 PRHDT and CDR2 FYEKMQ (reference sequence). The CDR3 nucleotides read TGTGCCAGCAGCTTAGGACTAGCGGGGCCCTACGAGCAGTACTTC. Translated: CASSLGLAGPYEQYF. Filled out from reference TRBV13 and TRBJ2-7, the complete variable domain reads AAGVIQSPRHLIKEKRETATLKCYPIPRHDTVYWYQQGPGQDPQFLISFYEKMQSDKGSIPDRFSAQQFSDYHSELNMSSLELGDSALYFCASSLGLAGPYEQYFGPGTRLTVT.

Concerning this clonotype: A read error may explain this, as a much larger clone is one base away. The chain combines TRBV6-2 or TRBV6-3 with TRBJ2-7; D uncertain. Germline V gene sequence: CDR1 MNHEY, CDR2 SVGEGT. The length of the CDR3 is 11 residues. CDR3 region: CANSYLGEQYF. CDR3 coding DNA: TGTGCCAACAGTTACCTGGGGGAGCAGTACTTC.

This chain uses TRBV19 with TRBJ1-2; D unresolved. Germline-derived CDR1 and CDR2 are LNHDA and SQIVND (reference sequence). V lost 2 bases and J 8 bases, leaving 9 bases between the germline ends. The CDR3 is made up of 12 amino acids. CDR3 residues: CASSIFPGGYTF. CDR3 sequence (DNA): TGTGCCAGTAGTATATTTCCTGGCGGCTACACCTTC.

The genes are TRBV6-2 or TRBV6-3 and TRBJ1-5; 7 nucleotides line up with TRBD1. The CDR3 spans 13 residues. Germline V gene sequence: CDR1 MNHEY, CDR2 SVGEGT. The V gene end was trimmed by 6 bases and the J gene end by 11 bases; junction bases not matched to a gene: 10. The CDR3 bases are TGTGCCAGCAGGGAACAGGGGAGTTGGGCCCAGCATTTT. Residues: CASREQGSWAQHF.

This clonotype has more than one count but fewer than ten. A much larger clone lies one base from this, so it may be a read error. This sequence joins TRBV11-2 and TRBJ2-7; D unresolved. This CDR3 spans 13 amino acids. Germline V lookup: CDR1 SGHAT, CDR2 FQNNGV. The CDR3 coding sequence is TGTGCCAGCAGCTTAGGCTGGTCCTGCGAGCAGTACTTC. Amino acid sequence: CASSLGWSCEQYF.

This clonotype came up many times. J is TRBJ2-7 and V is TRBV3-1; 9 bases map to TRBD1. The V gene's germline CDR1 is LGHDT and CDR2 YNNKEL (reference sequence). This CDR3 comprises 17 residues. V gave up 4 bases and J gave up 3 bases; unmatched junction bases: 13. CDR3 in DNA: TGTGCCAGCAGCCCTACCGCGGGGACAGGGCCACTCTACGAGCAGTACTTC. This sequence encodes CASSPTAGTGPLYEQYF.

This chain links TRBV25-1 with TRBJ2-7; 8 bases agree with TRBD2. The CDR3 extends over 19 amino acids. V lost 3 bases, J lost 7 bases, and 23 bases stayed unmatched. Germline V CDR1 and CDR2: MGHDK, SYGVNS. CDR3 residues: CASSEENIGGLAGLGEQYF. The CDR3 bases are TGTGCCAGCAGTGAGGAAAATATTGGCGGGCTAGCGGGCCTGGGAGAGCAGTACTTC.

As concerns this clonotype: A read error may be the cause here, since a much bigger clone is one base away. This rearrangement joins TRBV9 to TRBJ2-3, with a tentative D call TRBD2 (8 bases). CDR3 size: 16 residues. Germline values: CDR1 SGDLS, CDR2 YYNGEE. CDR3 sequence: CASSAGGGVGTDAQYF. DNA for the CDR3: TGTGCCAGCAGCGCGGGGGGGGGGGTTGGGACAGATGCGCAGTATTTT.

V is TRBV25-1 and J is TRBJ2-1; 8 bases align to TRBD2. V lost 6 bases to trimming and J lost 4 bases; unmatched junction nucleotides: 11. CDR3 size: 16 residues. The germline CDR1 and CDR2 sequences are MGHDK and SYGVNS. CDR3 nucleotides: TGTGCCAGCAGAGCCTTTACTAGCGGACTGTACAATGAGCAGTTCTTC. Translating gives CASRAFTSGLYNEQFF.

This clonotype was detected only once. The rearrangement links TRBV7-9 to TRBJ1-1; 7 nucleotides agree with TRBD1. Germline CDR1 is SEHNR and CDR2 is FQNEAQ (reference sequence). The CDR3 contains 15 residues. V lost 5 bases to trimming and J lost 2 bases; unmatched junction nucleotides: 8. The CDR3 here is CASSARQGPNTEAFF. The DNA of the CDR3 is TGTGCCAGCAGCGCTAGACAGGGACCAAACACTGAAGCTTTCTTT.

The chain recombines TRBV15 with TRBJ2-7, with D possibly TRBD1 on 6 matching bases. V was cut by 4 bases and J by 0 bases, with 16 bases left in between. Germline lookup yields CDR1 LNHNV and CDR2 YYDKDF (reference sequence). This CDR3 comprises 16 residues. As DNA, the CDR3 is TGTGCCACCAGCACTGACGCAGGGGCGCCCTCCTACGAGCAGTACTTC. This sequence encodes CATSTDAGAPSYEQYF.

The V gene is TRBV7-9, the J gene TRBJ1-2; unclear D gene. The ends were cut back, 1 base at V and 7 bases at J, with 13 bases in the middle. The CDR3 length is 14 residues. The germline CDR1 and CDR2 sequences are SEHNR and FQNEAQ (reference sequence). Here the CDR3 reads CASSLVGLDSGYTF. The DNA of the CDR3 is TGTGCCAGCAGCTTAGTGGGCCTAGACTCTGGCTACACCTTC.

The rearrangement uses TRBV10-3 and TRBJ1-6; 8 bases match TRBD1. Germline-derived CDR1 and CDR2 are ENHRY and SYGVKD. CDR3 length equals 14 residues. The junction had 5 bases not matched to a gene; V was cut back by 6 bases and J by 7 bases. DNA for the CDR3: TGTGCCATCAGGCCAGACAGGGGAAATTCACCCCTCCACTTT. Its translation: CAIRPDRGNSPLHF.

On this clonotype: Germline is not matched at one junction end, which may reflect a read error. V is TRBV28 and J is TRBJ1-2; possibly TRBD1 for D (5 bases). The CDR3 runs 15 residues. Per the germline V gene, CDR1 is MDHEN and CDR2 is SYDVKM. In nucleotides, the CDR3 is TGTGCCAGCAGCATACAGGAGAACTATAACTGTGGCTACACCTTC. Protein: CASSIQENYNCGYTF.

Comments on this clonotype: Relative to the germline gene, one junction end is altered; a read error may explain this. The rearrangement uses TRBV2 and TRBJ2-3, with 8 positions matching TRBD2. Germline V CDR1 and CDR2: SNHLY, FYNNEI. CDR3 length: 14 residues. CDR3 sequence: CASKERETSDTRYF. The DNA of the CDR3 is TGTGCCAGCAAGGAGCGGGAGACGTCAGATACGCGGTATTTT.